The 9 T cell receptor beta chains reported below all come from one sample, sequenced in a study of read filtering for tumor transcriptome and immune sequencing. This library used roughly 400 ng RNA and molecular barcoded adaptors spanning alpha/delta and beta/gamma chains. TCRdb re-called the reads with MiXCR, one entry per CDR3 protein. The table shows some 22,000 distinct CDR3 sequences, with about 20% occurring only once. The sequenced sample was a population of CD138-negative cells sorted from bone marrow. Receptors were obtained from a donor at least 40 years old with multiple myeloma.

To note about this clonotype: Possible read error: a much larger clone is one base away. No conserved phenylalanine or tryptophan ends this CDR3, so it is likely a read error. This rearrangement joins TRBV28 to TRBJ2-3, with D hard to call. V lost 2 bases, J lost 4 bases, and 1 base lay in between. Germline V gene sequence: CDR1 MDHEN, CDR2 SYDVKM. This CDR3 has 11 amino acids. CDR3 sequence reads: CASSLPDTQYL. CDR3 nucleotide sequence: TGTGCCAGCAGTTTACCAGATACGCAGTATCTT.

This clonotype was seen at least ten times. This sequence joins TRBV29-1 and TRBJ1-1, with D uncertain. V shed 3 bases and J shed 1 base, with 9 bases lying between them. The CDR3 length is 13 residues. Germline values: CDR1 SQVTM, CDR2 ANQGSEA. CDR3 nucleotides: TGCAGCGTTGATGAGGGTTGGAACACTGAAGCTTTCTTT. This translates into CSVDEGWNTEAFF.

Ten or more counts support this clonotype. The chain is built from TRBV4-1 and TRBJ2-3; 11 positions match TRBD2. Germline V CDR1 and CDR2: MGHRA, YSYEKL. This CDR3 comprises 16 residues. Trimming removed 5 bases from V and 2 bases from J; junction bases left unmatched: 6. The CDR3 here is CASSEGLAVLTDTQYF. The CDR3 DNA sequence: TGCGCCAGCAGCGAGGGACTAGCGGTACTCACAGATACGCAGTATTTT.

This clonotype has at least ten counts. V is TRBV7-3 and J is TRBJ1-1; tentatively, D is TRBD1 (5 bases). Germline CDR1 and CDR2: SGHTA and FQGTGA. Trimming cost V 5 bases and J 4 bases, with 14 bases left between them. The length of the CDR3 is 14 residues. The CDR3 DNA reads as TGTGCCAGCAGCCTAGCAGGGTTTGGCACTGAAGCTTTCTTT. Translated, it gives CASSLAGFGTEAFF.

Comment on this clonotype: A read error may explain this, as a much larger clone is one base away. CDR3 in DNA: TGTGCCACCCGAATGGCTAATGAAAAACTGTCTTTT. It yields the protein CATRMANEKLSF. The rearrangement links TRBV12-3 or TRBV12-4 to TRBJ1-4; D not certain. The CDR3 length is 12 residues.

This clonotype was recorded at least ten times. This chain links TRBV6-5 with TRBJ2-1; TRBD2 matches 7 bases. In germline, CDR1 is MNHEY, CDR2 SVGAGI. The CDR3 contains 16 residues. Trimming at V came to 2 bases and at J to 4 bases, leaving 8 bases not matched to a gene. As DNA, the CDR3 is TGTGCCAGCAGTTACCCTAGGGAGGGACCTTACAATGAGCAGTTCTTC. Protein product: CASSYPREGPYNEQFF.

This clonotype was recorded many times. This rearrangement joins TRBV19 to TRBJ1-5; D is undetermined. The germline CDR1 and CDR2 sequences are LNHDA and SQIVND (reference sequence). The CDR3 loop spans 15 amino acids. V was shortened by 9 bases and J by 1 base, with 16 bases between the two germline ends. The CDR3 nucleotides read TGTGCCAGCCACGAGCGGGGAAGAAGCAATCAGCCCCAGCATTTT. Translated, it gives CASHERGRSNQPQHF.

The table lists this clonotype with many counts. This chain uses TRBV5-1 with TRBJ2-1, with D uncertain. V lost 2 bases and J 4 bases, leaving 4 bases between the germline ends. The CDR3 runs 12 residues. Per the germline V gene, CDR1 is SGHRS and CDR2 is YFSETQ. The CDR3 here is CASSFSYNEQFF. The CDR3 DNA is TGCGCCAGCAGCTTCTCTTACAATGAGCAGTTCTTC.

This clonotype was counted ten times or more. The chain links TRBV2 to TRBJ1-2; D is unresolved. Germline-derived CDR1 and CDR2 are SNHLY and FYNNEI. CDR3 size: 13 residues. The germline V and J ends were trimmed by 2 bases and 7 bases, with 11 bases remaining between them. The CDR3 coding sequence is TGTGCCAGCAGTGAAACCCGGACGTCTGGCTACACCTTC. It encodes CASSETRTSGYTF.